This is a list of T cell receptor beta chains from one sample in a study of T cells in Graves' hyperthyroidism and ophthalmopathy. TCRdb recomputed calls from the multiplex PCR reads with MiXCR, one row per CDR3 protein. The sample shows around 520,000 distinct CDR3 sequences, 12% to 15% of them seen only once. The sample taken for sequencing was blood. The source is a woman between 35 and 50 years old with Graves' hyperthyroidism. The CDR3 runs from the conserved cysteine through the conserved F or W. The D gene is left open where the match is weak. The listing skips clone size in some rows; elsewhere it reads once, few, many or a size class.

TGCAGTGCTAGAGAACCGTCTAACACCGGGGAGCTGTTTTTT,CSAREPSNTGELFF,NA,TRBJ2-2,TRBV20-1,NA
TGTGCCAGCAGCTTAGCTCAGGGGCACTACGAGCAGTACTTC,CASSLAQGHYEQYF,many,TRBJ2-7,TRBV7-2,NA
TGTGCCATCAGTGACGACAAGACCCGCACAGATACGCAGTATTTT,CAISDDKTRTDTQYF,NA,TRBJ2-3,TRBV10-3,NA
TGCGCCAGCAGTCCAGGGCCCCGAAATGGCTACACCTTC,CASSPGPRNGYTF,few,TRBJ1-2,TRBV10-1,NA
TGCAGTGCTAGAGCTCAAAAACCGGGACTAGCGACCGTGACCCAGTACTTC,CSARAQKPGLATVTQYF,NA,TRBJ2-5,TRBV20-1,TRBD2
TGTGCCAGCACCTCTAACGGGAATGAGCAGTTCTTC,CASTSNGNEQFF,NA,TRBJ2-1,TRBV7-2,NA
TGTGCCGGCAGTTTTTTTGGCGGGAGTGGTTACGAGCAGTACTTC,CAGSFFGGSGYEQYF,NA,TRBJ2-7,TRBV27,TRBD2
TGCGCCAGCAGTGAGTCTGGGGGGGCCAGCACTGAAGCTTTCTTT,CASSESGGASTEAFF,many,TRBJ1-1,TRBV10-2,NA
TGTGCCAGTAGTCACATTGGACTAGCGGAGGCCGAGCAGTACTTC,CASSHIGLAEAEQYF,few,TRBJ2-7,TRBV19,TRBD2
TGTGCCAGCGGAAGTTTCGAGCAGTACTTC,CASGSFEQYF,NA,TRBJ2-7,TRBV27,NA
TGCAGTGCTAGAGAGGGGGGGCAGAGTTGGGACTTC,CSAREGGQSWDF,NA,TRBJ2-5,TRBV20-1,NA
TGCAGTGCTAGAGATCGTCAAATTTGGGTCTCCTTGGAGACGCAGTATTTT,CSARDRQIWVSLETQYF,many,TRBJ2-3,TRBV20-1,NA
TGTGCCAGCGACAGGGGGAACACCGGGGAGCTGTTTTTT,CASDRGNTGELFF,many,TRBJ2-2,TRBV6-1,TRBD1
TGTGCCAGCAGCGTAGGGTTATTAAACACTGAAGCTTTCTTT,CASSVGLLNTEAFF,few,TRBJ1-1,TRBV9,NA
TGCAGTGCTAGAGATTTAGCGGCCCCTCCGTTCGGGGAGCTGTTTTTT,CSARDLAAPPFGELFF,few,TRBJ2-2,TRBV20-1,NA
TGTGCCAGCAGCCCGGGACTGGGAAACTACGAGCAGTACTTC,CASSPGLGNYEQYF,many,TRBJ2-7,TRBV3-1,NA
TGCAGTGCTAGTGAGTCTGGGGCCAACGTCCTGACTTTC,CSASESGANVLTF,NA,TRBJ2-6,TRBV20-1,NA
TGTGCCAGCAGTGAAGATAGGGTGGGGAGTCAGCCCCAGCATTTT,CASSEDRVGSQPQHF,few,TRBJ1-5,TRBV6-1,NA
TGCAGTGCTAGAGGGTGGGCTAGCGGACTGGGGGAGCAGTACTTC,CSARGWASGLGEQYF,many,TRBJ2-7,TRBV20-1,TRBD2
TGTGCCAGCAGTGAGCCTGCGGACAGGGTCTCTGAAGAGCAGTACTTC,CASSEPADRVSEEQYF,NA,TRBJ2-7,TRBV25-1,TRBD1
TGTGCCAGCAGTTGGACAGGGGGGGCGGATGGCTACACCTTC,CASSWTGGADGYTF,few,TRBJ1-2,TRBV12-3/TRBV12-4,TRBD1
TGCAGCGTTGGACTAGCGGGAGGGCTAAACGAGCAGTACTTC,CSVGLAGGLNEQYF,few,TRBJ2-7,TRBV29-1,TRBD2
TGTGCCAGCAGTTTCACCACGGGAGGGACGCAGCCCCAGCATTTT,CASSFTTGGTQPQHF,many,TRBJ1-5,TRBV28,NA
TGTGCCAGCAGCTTGACAGACATTAACACTGAAGCTTTCTTT,CASSLTDINTEAFF,NA,TRBJ1-1,TRBV5-4,NA
TGTGCCAGCAAGGGGGCGGAGTCCTACGAGCAGTACTTC,CASKGAESYEQYF,many,TRBJ2-7,TRBV27,TRBD1
TGCGCCAGCAGCCATGACAGGGGTAGGGACTATGGCTACACCTTC,CASSHDRGRDYGYTF,NA,TRBJ1-2,TRBV4-1,TRBD1